This record concerns one T cell receptor beta chain sequence. This CDR3 region has 16 residues. After removal of 1 base from V and 8 bases from J, the junction contained 8 bases not matched to a gene. Germline V gene lookup returns CDR1 SGHVS and CDR2 FNYEAQ. The sample comes from a study of blood T cell repertoires in COVID-19. About the study: The cDNA or gDNA used as material had been derived from T cells, B-cell-depleted T cells, or PBMCs.

As originally analysed: Amplifying reference gene primers gave estimates of nucleated cell counts. Measured with immunoSEQ multiplex PCR; TCRdb has only the in-frame clones, and not every one. That table furnishes V, J and clone size, whereas the DNA furnished D and trimming. The sample holds roughly 200,000 clones, around 83% seen once. The receptor comes from a woman of 80 years or more with acute or convalescent COVID-19. Sequencing was performed on peripheral blood. This chain connects TRBV7-6 to TRBJ1-4, with TRBD1 identical over 9 bases. The CDR3, as DNA: TGTGCCAGCAGCTTAGAGTTGGGACAGGGCGGCGAAAAACTGTTTTTT. Protein product: CASSLELGQGGEKLFF.